This TCR beta chain was captured by sequencing in a study of blood T cell repertoires in COVID-19. On the study more broadly: Samples representing acute and convalescent COVID-19 were sourced from the United States, Italy and Spain.

CDR3 length: 14 amino acids. V lost 3 bases to trimming and J lost 5 bases, with 14 bases between them. Germline loops: CDR1 SGHTA, CDR2 FQGTGA. Assay: immunoSEQ multiplex PCR; the TCRdb copy retains only in-frame clones and omits some. Seen here are about 77,000 clones, more than 75% observed once, and the top ten hold 16%. The TCR originated in a woman of 80 years or more with active or convalescent COVID-19. The rearrangement links TRBV7-3 to TRBJ2-7, with D maybe TRBD1 (6 bases). Material for sequencing was peripheral blood. This CDR3 is CASSLGQGFDEQYF. Here the CDR3 DNA reads TGTGCCAGCAGCTTGGGTCAGGGGTTCGACGAGCAGTACTTC.